The 23 T cell receptor beta chains given below trace back to one sample, sequenced in a study of shared clonotypes between healthy human individuals. Sequencing used immunoSEQ multiplex PCR; TCRdb keeps in-frame clones, though not all of them. The sample has about 980,000 clones, 76% seen once. Sequenced input: memory CD4+ T cells sorted from blood. Noted subset: CD45RA-negative fraction. These receptors came from a man between 18 and 35 years old in good health.

This sequence joins TRBV6-1 and TRBJ1-1, with D possibly being TRBD1 (5 bases). V was cut by 8 bases and J by 0 bases, with 13 bases left in between. CDR3 length: 14 amino acids. Germline V gives CDR1 MNHNS, CDR2 SASEGT. CDR3 nucleotide sequence: TGTGCCAGCTGGGGCGAGGGGTTGAACACTGAAGCTTTCTTT. Amino acid sequence: CASWGEGLNTEAFF.

The chain carries TRBV5-1 and TRBJ2-3; no clear D gene. The CDR3 extends over 16 amino acids. CDR1 SGHRS and CDR2 YFSETQ come from the germline V gene. The V end was cut by 0 bases, the J end by 1 base, with 12 bases between. The CDR3: CASSLEPGGGTDTQYF. The CDR3 DNA sequence: TGCGCCAGCAGCTTGGAGCCGGGTGGCGGCACAGATACGCAGTATTTT.

The rearrangement links TRBV5-1 to TRBJ2-5, with D uncertain. Between the trimmed V and J ends, which lost 4 bases and 3 bases, there was a span of 13 bases. Germline lookup yields CDR1 SGHRS and CDR2 YFSETQ. This CDR3 region has 14 residues. For the CDR3, the DNA is TGCGCCAGCAGCAAGAGAGGAGATAAAGAGACCCAGTACTTC. It codes for CASSKRGDKETQYF.

V gene TRBV4-1 combines with J gene TRBJ2-1; D is unclear. The CDR3 runs to 15 residues. Germline V gives CDR1 MGHRA, CDR2 YSYEKL. V lost 4 bases, J lost 6 bases, and 16 bases lay in between. The CDR3 nucleotides read TGCGCCAGCAGCCTCCTAGGCCAAGTGGGCAATGAGCAGTTCTTC. This encodes CASSLLGQVGNEQFF.

The chain's CDR3 is CASSLGREGETQYF. As DNA, the CDR3 is TGTGCCAGCAGCTTGGGGAGGGAAGGGGAGACCCAGTACTTC. J is TRBJ2-5 and V is TRBV5-6; perhaps TRBD2 as D (6 bases). Looked up from germline, CDR1 is SGHDT and CDR2 is YYEEEE. This CDR3 has 14 amino acids. The ends were cut back, 0 bases at V and 5 bases at J, with 11 bases in the middle.

V is TRBV2 and J is TRBJ1-6, with 7 bases matching TRBD1. Germline loops: CDR1 SNHLY, CDR2 FYNNEI. Unmatched junction bases numbered 4, after V lost 11 bases and J lost 9 bases. This CDR3 contains 11 residues. Written as DNA, the CDR3 is TGTGCCGGGGGGACAGCTTCACCCCTCCACTTT. Translating gives CAGGTASPLHF. Using reference TRBV2 and TRBJ1-6 for the parts outside the CDR3, the full variable domain is EPEVTQTPSHQVTQMGQEVILRCVPISNHLYFYWYRQILGQKVEFLVSFYNNEISEKSEIFDDQFSVERPDGSNFTLKIRSTKLEDSAMYFCAGGTASPLHFGNGTRLTVT.

The chain carries TRBV7-8 and TRBJ2-7; perhaps TRBD1 as D (6 bases). Between the trimmed V and J ends, which lost 1 base and 0 bases, there was a span of 13 bases. This CDR3 is 16 amino acids long. Germline CDR1 and CDR2: SGHVS and FQNEAQ. This CDR3 is CASSLGGQSSSYEQYF. For the CDR3, the DNA is TGTGCCAGCAGCTTAGGGGGGCAGTCTAGCTCCTACGAGCAGTACTTC.

The genes are TRBV6-5 and TRBJ2-3; perhaps TRBD1 as D (6 bases). V was clipped by 6 bases and J by 4 bases, with 14 bases between them. The germline V gene has CDR1 MNHEY and CDR2 SVGAGI. The CDR3 consists of 14 residues. CDR3 sequence (DNA): TGTGCCAGCAGAACCCACCGGACAGCAGATACGCAGTATTTT. Encoded protein: CASRTHRTADTQYF.

This clone showed up just a few times. The rearrangement joins TRBV18 to TRBJ1-6; no clear D gene. Per germline, CDR1 KGHSH and CDR2 LQKENI. CDR3 size: 16 residues. V dropped 6 bases and J dropped 11 bases, with 23 bases sitting between them. Written as DNA, the CDR3 is TGTGCCAGCTCCAAGACGGAGTTGGTGGGAACGGCACCCCTCCACTTT. The encoded protein is CASSKTELVGTAPLHF.

The V call is TRBV4-1, the J call TRBJ1-1; no clear D. V lost 4 bases, J lost 4 bases, and 13 bases lay in between. The CDR3 is 14 residues long. Germline assignment: CDR1 MGHRA and CDR2 YSYEKL. The CDR3 sequence is CASSPIDRSTEAFF. The CDR3 DNA follows: TGCGCCAGCAGCCCGATAGACCGGAGCACTGAAGCTTTCTTT.

This chain uses TRBV7-2 with TRBJ1-2; D might be TRBD1 (5 bases). Looked up from germline, CDR1 is SGHTA and CDR2 is FQGNSA. Trimming removed 7 bases at V and 1 base at J, with 13 bases between. The CDR3 has 14 residues. CDR3 sequence (DNA): TGTGCCAGCAAAATGGGGGACCGTAACTATGGCTACACCTTC. This sequence encodes CASKMGDRNYGYTF. Full variable domain (missing parts from reference TRBV7-2 and TRBJ1-2): GAGVSQSPSNKVTEKGKDVELRCDPISGHTALYWYRQSLGQGLEFLIYFQGNSAPDKSGLPSDRFSAERTGGSVSTLTIQRTQQEDSAVYLCASKMGDRNYGYTFGSGTRLTVV.

CDR3 sequence (DNA): TGTGCCAGCAGCTTAGAACGGGGGGTTTTGTTCTTC. It encodes CASSLERGVLFF. The chain links TRBV7-2 to TRBJ2-1; 7 bases map to TRBD2. CDR1 SGHTA and CDR2 FQGNSA come from the germline V gene. The CDR3 is 12 amino acids. V lost 1 base and J lost 15; bases outside the gene matches: 6.

The chain employs TRBV6-1 and TRBJ1-5, with D hard to call. The germline V and J ends were trimmed by 7 bases and 5 bases, with 12 bases remaining between them. The CDR3 has 13 amino acids. Germline V CDR1 and CDR2: MNHNS, SASEGT. CDR3 residues: CASTFGQDQPQHF. The CDR3 bases are TGTGCCAGCACCTTTGGGCAGGATCAGCCCCAGCATTTT.

This chain links TRBV27 with TRBJ2-5; 8 positions agree with TRBD2. CDR1 is MNHEY, CDR2 SMNVEV, per germline (reference sequence). The CDR3 runs 15 residues. The V gene end was trimmed by 4 bases and the J gene end by 2 bases; junction bases not matched to a gene: 6. The CDR3 DNA sequence: TGTGCCAGCAGTTCGGGACTAGTTGGACAAGAGACCCAGTACTTC. Encoded protein: CASSSGLVGQETQYF.

The chain joins TRBV7-2 to TRBJ2-7; D possibly corresponds to TRBD2 (6 bases). Trimming cost V 5 bases and J 3 bases, with 14 bases left between them. Germline CDR1 SGHTA, CDR2 FQGNSA. The CDR3 spans 14 residues. In DNA form, the CDR3 reads TGTGCCAGCAGCCAACGACTAGGTTACTACGAGCAGTACTTC. Translating gives CASSQRLGYYEQYF. The complete variable domain, with remaining parts taken from reference TRBV7-2 and TRBJ2-7, reads GAGVSQSPSNKVTEKGKDVELRCDPISGHTALYWYRQSLGQGLEFLIYFQGNSAPDKSGLPSDRFSAERTGGSVSTLTIQRTQQEDSAVYLCASSQRLGYYEQYFGPGTRLTVT.

This clone was observed a handful of times. The rearrangement joins TRBV19 to TRBJ1-6, with a weak D call TRBD1 (6 bases). Trimming took off 6 bases at V and 6 bases at J, with 12 bases between the two ends. This CDR3 is 14 amino acids long. Per germline, CDR1 LNHDA and CDR2 SQIVND (reference sequence). The CDR3 nucleotides read TGTGCCAGTAGGGAAGGACAGCCTAATTCACCCCTCCACTTT. This codes for CASREGQPNSPLHF.

Comment on this clone: Sequence at one end of the junction differs from germline and may be a read error. This chain uses TRBV5-4 with TRBJ2-7, with 10 bases matching TRBD2. Germline CDR1 and CDR2: SGHNT and YYREEE (reference sequence). The CDR3 sequence is 12 residues long. CDR3 region: CASSLDSGRISF. For the CDR3, the DNA is TGTGCCAGCAGCTTGGATAGCGGGAGGATTAGCTTC.

The V gene is TRBV7-2, the J gene TRBJ1-1, with 8 bases identical to TRBD1. The ends lost 5 bases at V and 4 bases at J; junction bases unmatched: 9. The CDR3 covers 15 residues. Germline values: CDR1 SGHTA, CDR2 FQGNSA. CDR3 sequence reads: CASSRVAGGTTEAFF. As DNA, the CDR3 is TGTGCCAGCAGCCGGGTGGCAGGGGGCACCACTGAAGCTTTCTTT.

The chain has TRBV4-1 and TRBJ1-5; 10 nucleotides match TRBD1. The V gene end was trimmed by 2 bases and the J gene end by 0 bases; junction bases not matched to a gene: 10. Per germline, CDR1 MGHRA and CDR2 YSYEKL. The CDR3 spans 19 residues. CDR3 bases: TGCGCCAGCAGCCAACCCTCCGGGACAGGGGCCCATAGCAATCAGCCCCAGCATTTT. This translates into CASSQPSGTGAHSNQPQHF.

This chain links TRBV5-1 with TRBJ1-1, with D possibly matching TRBD1 (5 bases). Looked up from germline, CDR1 is SGHRS and CDR2 is YFSETQ. CDR3 size: 13 residues. The V end lost 7 bases, the J end lost 2 bases, and 12 bases lay between the germline ends. CDR3: CASGHQGNTEAFF. The CDR3, as DNA: TGCGCCAGCGGCCATCAGGGAAACACTGAAGCTTTCTTT.

The chain carries TRBV28 and TRBJ1-3, with D uncertain. The CDR3 loop spans 12 amino acids. Trimming shortened V by 9 bases and J by 1 base, and 7 bases separated the two germline ends. CDR1 MDHEN and CDR2 SYDVKM come from the germline V gene. DNA for the CDR3: TGTGCCAGTGCCGCATCTGGAAACACCATATATTTT. This encodes CASAASGNTIYF.

The chain links TRBV6-6 to TRBJ1-1; 7 bases match TRBD1. Unmatched junction bases numbered 9, after V lost 5 bases and J lost 6 bases. The CDR3 loop spans 14 amino acids. From germline, CDR1 is MNHNY and CDR2 SVGAGI (reference sequence). The CDR3, as DNA: TGTGCCAGCAGTAACGAACAGGGGTACCCTGAAGCTTTCTTT. Protein product: CASSNEQGYPEAFF.

The rearrangement links TRBV30 to TRBJ1-6; no firm D call. The CDR3 runs to 15 residues. Trimming took off 1 base at V and 10 bases at J, with 17 bases between the two ends. CDR1 and CDR2 from the germline V gene are GTSNPN and SVGIG (reference sequence). CDR3: CAWSGEGRGSSPLHF. The DNA of the CDR3 is TGTGCCTGGAGTGGAGAAGGGCGGGGAAGCTCACCCCTCCACTTT. The variable domain in full, completed from reference TRBV30 and TRBJ1-6, reads SQTIHQWPATLVQPVGSPLSLECTVEGTSNPNLYWYRQAAGRGLQLLFYSVGIGQISSEVPQNLSASRPQDRQFILSSKKLLLSDSGFYLCAWSGEGRGSSPLHFGNGTRLTVT.